Following are 22 T cell receptor beta chains from one sample sequenced in a study of shared clonotypes between healthy human individuals (dated by TCRdb to 2020 to 2021). Libraries were built with the immunoSEQ multiplex PCR assay. In TCRdb, the immuneACCESS table is reduced to in-frame sequences with V and J assigned. These tables do not hold every clone; where another copy was compared, an unresolved V gene accounts for under half, and the others remain unexplained. The sample table contains about 2.4 million clones; only one count was recorded for approximately 90% of them. Of the sample, about 0.13% falls within the top ten clones. The sequenced sample was naive CD4+ T cells sorted from blood. The sample's cell subset or site, from its label and the paper: CD45RA+ positively selected. These receptor sequences come from a man aged 18 to 29 in good health.

The J gene is TRBJ2-7, the V gene TRBV28, with 7 nucleotides matching TRBD1. Germline loops: CDR1 MDHEN, CDR2 SYDVKM. The CDR3 covers 15 residues. J was trimmed by 4 bases and V by 8 bases; bases with no gene match: 14. The CDR3: CASVPEDREKYEQYF. The CDR3 DNA is TGTGCCAGCGTACCAGAAGACAGGGAGAAATACGAGCAGTACTTC.

J is TRBJ2-1 and V is TRBV19; D is perhaps TRBD1 (5 bases). The germline gives CDR1 LNHDA, CDR2 SQIVND (reference sequence). CDR3 size: 15 residues. V was trimmed by 3 bases and J by 7 bases, leaving 16 bases between them. CDR3 in DNA: TGTGCCAGTAGTATTCCGTTCCAGGGCCGAAATGAGCAGTTCTTC. Protein product: CASSIPFQGRNEQFF.

This clone was found once. The chain employs TRBV4-3 and TRBJ2-3; D perhaps matches TRBD2 (5 bases). Per the germline V gene, CDR1 is LGHNA and CDR2 is YSLEER. CDR3 length: 17 residues. Trimming shortened V by 1 base and J by 2 bases, and 16 bases separated the two germline ends. In nucleotides, the CDR3 is TGCGCCAGCAGCCAAGTTCCTGGACTTGACAACACAGATACGCAGTATTTT. This sequence encodes CASSQVPGLDNTDTQYF.

V is TRBV5-6 and J is TRBJ2-3, with D possibly called TRBD1 or TRBD2 (5 bases each). Germline V gene sequence: CDR1 SGHDT, CDR2 YYEEEE. The CDR3 runs to 17 residues. V lost 0 bases, J lost 0 bases, and 14 bases lay in between. CDR3 DNA sequence: TGTGCCAGCAGCTTGGCGCAGGTATGGGGGAGCACAGATACGCAGTATTTT. It specifies CASSLAQVWGSTDTQYF.

The V call is TRBV4-1, the J call TRBJ2-6; D may correspond to TRBD1 or TRBD2 (6 bases each). The CDR3 is 18 amino acids. Trimming shortened V by 4 bases and J by 0 bases, and 16 bases separated the two germline ends. Germline V lookup: CDR1 MGHRA, CDR2 YSYEKL. Here the CDR3 reads CASSLGGLEDSGANVLTF. CDR3 DNA sequence: TGCGCCAGCAGCCTAGGGGGACTCGAGGACTCTGGGGCCAACGTCCTGACTTTC.

This chain connects TRBV7-9 to TRBJ2-5, with TRBD2 identical over 8 bases. The trim removed 5 bases at V and 1 base at J, leaving 3 bases unmatched. The CDR3 is made up of 14 amino acids. Germline CDR1 is SEHNR and CDR2 is FQNEAQ (reference sequence). CDR3 in amino acids: CASSQAGVQETQYF. The CDR3 nucleotides are TGTGCCAGCAGCCAAGCGGGAGTCCAAGAGACCCAGTACTTC.

The gene calls are TRBV7-2 and TRBJ1-2; 8 bases match TRBD1. The V and J ends lost 2 bases and 8 bases, in that order; junction bases with no gene match: 10. CDR3 length: 15 residues. From germline, CDR1 is SGHTA and CDR2 FQGNSA. The CDR3 protein is CASSLSTDRGKGYTF. The CDR3 region has the DNA TGTGCCAGCAGCTTATCCACCGACAGGGGAAAGGGCTACACCTTC.

The chain links TRBV4-2 to TRBJ1-2; D is unresolved. Germline lookup yields CDR1 LGHNA and CDR2 YNFKEQ. The V end was cut by 0 bases, the J end by 2 bases, with 13 bases between. CDR3 length: 16 residues. CDR3 DNA: TGTGCCAGCAGCCAAGATAAGGCGGAGGTAAACTATGGCTACACCTTC. Protein sequence: CASSQDKAEVNYGYTF.

This clone was recorded a few times. The V call is TRBV19, the J call TRBJ2-7, with TRBD1 as a possible D gene (5 bases). Trimming removed 3 bases from V and 3 bases from J, with 9 bases in between. CDR1 LNHDA and CDR2 SQIVND come from the germline V gene (reference sequence). The CDR3 sequence is 13 residues long. In DNA form, the CDR3 reads TGTGCCAGTAGTATCGAGACAGACTACGAGCAGTACTTC. Its protein is CASSIETDYEQYF. The full variable domain, with the rest looked up from reference TRBV19 and TRBJ2-7, is DGGITQSPKYLFRKEGQNVTLSCEQNLNHDAMYWYRQDPGQGLRLIYYSQIVNDFQKGDIAEGYSVSREKKESFPLTVTSAQKNPTAFYLCASSIETDYEQYFGPGTRLTVT.

The V gene is TRBV18, the J gene TRBJ2-5; possible D gene TRBD2, 6 bases. V dropped 6 bases and J dropped 5 bases, with 13 bases sitting between them. The germline V gene has CDR1 KGHSH and CDR2 LQKENI. The CDR3 length is 13 residues. The CDR3 loop reads CASSSGLYETQYF. The CDR3 coding sequence is TGTGCCAGCTCGTCGGGACTCTATGAGACCCAGTACTTC.

Note on this clone: Other nucleotide sequences in the sample specify the same CDR3. J is TRBJ1-2 and V is TRBV29-1; 8 bases are shared with TRBD1. CDR1 SQVTM and CDR2 ANQGSEA come from the germline V gene. This CDR3 contains 11 residues. V dropped 6 bases and J dropped 4; count of bases not matched to a gene: 1. The CDR3 loop is CSVGQGYGYTF. For the CDR3, the DNA is TGCAGCGTCGGACAGGGCTATGGCTACACCTTC.

The chain couples TRBV9 to TRBJ2-7; 10 bases fit TRBD2. V trimming: 0 bases; J trimming: 6 bases; junction bases outside the gene matches: 0. The germline V gene encodes CDR1 SGDLS and CDR2 YYNGEE. This CDR3 has 13 residues. CDR3 loop: CASSVVAGGEQYF. CDR3 nucleotides: TGTGCCAGCAGCGTAGTAGCGGGGGGCGAGCAGTACTTC.

This sequence joins TRBV10-3 and TRBJ2-1; perhaps TRBD2 as D (5 bases). V was clipped by 3 bases and J by 5 bases, with 8 bases between them. This CDR3 has 13 residues. In germline, CDR1 is ENHRY, CDR2 SYGVKD. As DNA, the CDR3 is TGTGCCATCAGTGAAAAGAGGGACAATGAGCAGTTCTTC. It specifies CAISEKRDNEQFF.

A note on this clone: One end of the junction is discordant with germline, which a read error may explain. The chain uses TRBV6-1 and TRBJ1-1, with a weak D call TRBD1 (5 bases). Germline CDR1 is MNHNS and CDR2 is SASEGT. CDR3 length equals 12 residues. Here the CDR3 DNA reads TGCGCGGGAAGGGGATGGGACACTGAAGCTTTCTTT. This sequence encodes CAGRGWDTEAFF.

This chain connects TRBV7-2 to TRBJ2-6; D not resolved. Germline CDR1 and CDR2: SGHTA and FQGNSA. CDR3 length: 16 residues. Trimming stripped 0 bases from V and 3 bases from J, with 9 bases between. The CDR3 coding sequence is TGTGCCAGCAGCTTAGCGCTCACTATTGGGGCCAACGTCCTGACTTTC. It codes for CASSLALTIGANVLTF.

The V and J genes are TRBV6-6 and TRBJ1-5; D uncertain. There are 16 residues in the CDR3. V was shortened by 0 bases and J by 2 bases, with 11 bases between the two germline ends. Germline CDR1 MNHNY, CDR2 SVGAGI (reference sequence). CDR3 protein: CASSYSKGSGNQPQHF. The CDR3 nucleotides are TGTGCCAGCAGTTACTCGAAAGGGTCAGGCAATCAGCCCCAGCATTTT.

The chain uses TRBV7-8 and TRBJ2-3; 8 bases align to TRBD2. The CDR3 is 15 residues long. Germline V gene data show CDR1 as SGHVS and CDR2 as FQNEAQ. The V gene end was trimmed by 1 base and the J gene end by 3 bases; junction bases not matched to a gene: 3. CDR3 sequence (DNA): TGTGCCAGCAGCTTAGACGGGGGGGCGACAGATACGCAGTATTTT. This codes for CASSLDGGATDTQYF.

The chain links TRBV5-1 to TRBJ2-3; unclear D gene. This CDR3 spans 14 amino acids. With 0 bases removed from V and 4 bases from J, the gap between germline ends came to 9 bases. Germline CDR1 reads SGHRS; CDR2 reads YFSETQ. The CDR3 is CASSLDSTPDTQYF. DNA of the CDR3: TGCGCCAGCAGCTTGGACTCAACCCCAGATACGCAGTATTTT.

The chain carries TRBV5-5 and TRBJ1-1; a possible D gene is TRBD1 (5 bases). The V gene's germline CDR1 is SGHKS and CDR2 YYEKEE (reference sequence). The CDR3 extends over 16 amino acids. Trimming cost V 4 bases and J 4 bases, with 20 bases left between them. In DNA form, the CDR3 reads TGTGCCAGCAGCAATGGGGGTGGGGTTGGGGTCACTGAAGCTTTCTTT. Protein product: CASSNGGGVGVTEAFF.

The rearrangement uses TRBV5-4 and TRBJ1-1; tentative D call: TRBD1 (6 bases). CDR1 is SGHNT, CDR2 YYREEE, per germline (reference sequence). Trimming stripped 4 bases from V and 3 bases from J, with 19 bases between. The CDR3 totals 16 residues. As DNA, the CDR3 is TGTGCCAGCAGCCCAGGACAGATTGGGTTGGACACTGAAGCTTTCTTT. This gives the protein CASSPGQIGLDTEAFF.

V and J are TRBV7-2 and TRBJ2-7; TRBD2 matches 9 bases. CDR3 length: 15 amino acids. In germline, CDR1 is SGHTA, CDR2 FQGNSA. V lost 3 bases to trimming and J lost 2 bases; unmatched junction nucleotides: 5. This chain's CDR3 is CASSFGLASPYEQYF. CDR3 sequence (DNA): TGTGCCAGCAGCTTCGGACTAGCGTCCCCCTACGAGCAGTACTTC.

Points on this clone: Other DNA sequences in this sample translate to the same CDR3. The V gene is TRBV30, the J gene TRBJ1-5, with TRBD1 matching over 7 bases. The ends lost 0 bases at V and 2 bases at J; junction bases unmatched: 4. Germline CDR1 and CDR2: GTSNPN and SVGIG (reference sequence). The length of the CDR3 is 15 residues. CDR3 loop: CAWSVDQGGNQPQHF. The DNA of the CDR3 is TGTGCCTGGAGTGTAGATCAGGGGGGCAATCAGCCCCAGCATTTT.